This T cell receptor beta chain was identified in a study of blood T cells in healthy people across ages. Study outcomes and limitations: Diversity estimates from one million T cells were considered underestimates. Naive and antigen-experienced cells could not be conclusively compared, given unsorted PBMCs. In these data, TCR beta diversity tracked strongly with naive T cell percentage.

This clonotype was detected many times. Its cognate antigen is unknown. Primers used in a second PCR of roughly 6 to 11 cycles were a sample-barcoded 5' primer and a J-beta primer mix. TCRdb recomputed calls from the 5' RACE reads with MiXCR, one row per CDR3 protein. The sample yields roughly 650,000 distinct CDR3 sequences, approximately 30% seen once. Total RNA, at least 5.5 micrograms per sample, was extracted from PBMCs. Germline V CDR1 and CDR2: SGHAT, FQDESV (reference sequence). This CDR3 region has 17 residues. V lost 6 bases, J lost 2 bases, and 11 bases stayed unmatched. V and J are TRBV11-1 and TRBJ2-7; 12 nucleotides match TRBD2. This sequence was found in an elderly woman in good health. Sequenced: blood. In nucleotides, the CDR3 is TGTGCCAGCAGTCGGAGTACTAGCGGGGGGATACCCTACGAGCAGTACTTC. As protein: CASSRSTSGGIPYEQYF.